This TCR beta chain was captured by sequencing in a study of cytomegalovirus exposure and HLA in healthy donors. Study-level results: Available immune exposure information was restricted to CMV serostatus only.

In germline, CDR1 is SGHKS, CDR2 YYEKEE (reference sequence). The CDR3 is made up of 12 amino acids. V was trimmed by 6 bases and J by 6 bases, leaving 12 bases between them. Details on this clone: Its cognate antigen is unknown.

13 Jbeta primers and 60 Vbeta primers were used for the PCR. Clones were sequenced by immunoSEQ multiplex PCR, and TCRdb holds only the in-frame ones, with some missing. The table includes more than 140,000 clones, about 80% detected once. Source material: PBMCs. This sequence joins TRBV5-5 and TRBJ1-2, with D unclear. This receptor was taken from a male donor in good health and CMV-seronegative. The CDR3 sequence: CASTETLDGYTF. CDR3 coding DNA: TGTGCCAGCACGGAGACTCTCGATGGCTACACCTTC.